The text below deals with one T cell receptor (beta chain). The data derive from a study of blood T cell repertoires in COVID-19. Original processing methods: By means of reference gene primer amplification, nucleated cell counts were estimated. TCRdb's table, derived via immunoSEQ multiplex PCR, lists solely in-frame clones and lacks some. The D gene and trimming were derived from the DNA, and the V and J assignments and clone size from that table. The sample has 300,000 or so clones; around four fifths are singletons. The CDR3 is 14 residues long. In germline, CDR1 is SGHNT, CDR2 YYREEE (reference sequence). V lost 4 bases and J lost 2, with 13 bases in between.

The receptor was isolated from a woman in her 50s with acute or convalescent COVID-19. The sample was peripheral blood. This chain joins TRBV5-4 and TRBJ2-7; D is possibly TRBD2 (6 bases). The CDR3 coding sequence is TGTGCCAGCAGCGCCGGGACTTCCCCCTACGAGCAGTACTTC. Amino acid sequence: CASSAGTSPYEQYF. The full variable domain, with the rest looked up from reference TRBV5-4 and TRBJ2-7, is ETGVTQSPTHLIKTRGQQVTLRCSSQSGHNTVSWYQQALGQGPQFIFQYYREEENGRGNFPPRFSGLQFPNYSSELNVNALELDDSALYLCASSAGTSPYEQYFGPGTRLTVT.